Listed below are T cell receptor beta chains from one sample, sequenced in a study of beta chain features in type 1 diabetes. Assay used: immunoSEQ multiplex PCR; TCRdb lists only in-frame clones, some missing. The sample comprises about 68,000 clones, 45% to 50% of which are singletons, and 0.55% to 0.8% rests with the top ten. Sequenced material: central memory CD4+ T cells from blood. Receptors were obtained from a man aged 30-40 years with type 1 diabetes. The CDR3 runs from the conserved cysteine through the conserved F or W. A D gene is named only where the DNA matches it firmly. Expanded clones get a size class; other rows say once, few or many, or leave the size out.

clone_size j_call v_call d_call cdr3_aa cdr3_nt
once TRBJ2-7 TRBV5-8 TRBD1 CASSWTGRLGEQYF TGTGCCAGCAGCTGGACAGGGAGGCTGGGAGAGCAGTACTTC
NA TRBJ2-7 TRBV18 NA CASSPESEQYF TGTGCCAGCTCACCTGAGAGCGAGCAGTACTTC
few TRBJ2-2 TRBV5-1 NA CASSFGPLNTGELFF TGCGCCAGCAGCTTCGGTCCGCTCAACACCGGGGAGCTGTTTTTT
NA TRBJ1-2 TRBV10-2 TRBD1 CASSPGQVYGYTF TGCGCCAGCAGTCCCGGACAGGTATATGGCTACACCTTC
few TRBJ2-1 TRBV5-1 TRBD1 CASSPPKDRGLSSYNEQFF TGCGCCAGCAGCCCCCCGAAGGACAGGGGCTTGAGCTCCTACAATGAGCAGTTCTTC
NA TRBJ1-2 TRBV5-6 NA CASRAQGIDYGYTF TGTGCCAGCAGAGCCCAGGGGATAGACTATGGCTACACCTTC
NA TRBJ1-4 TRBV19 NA CASSIPARGGEKLFF TGTGCCAGTAGTATTCCCGCCCGCGGGGGTGAAAAACTGTTTTTT
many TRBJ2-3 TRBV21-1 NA CASSSPDRFTDTQYF TGTGCCAGCAGCAGCCCGGACAGGTTCACAGATACGCAGTATTTT
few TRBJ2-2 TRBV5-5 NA CASSFPSGSGELFF TGTGCCAGCAGCTTCCCCAGCGGGTCCGGGGAGCTGTTTTTT
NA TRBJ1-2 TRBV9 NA CASSVATGGSYGYTF TGTGCCAGCAGCGTAGCCACAGGTGGATCCTATGGCTACACCTTC
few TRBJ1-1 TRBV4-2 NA CASSQVSGGTVEAFF TGTGCCAGCAGCCAAGTTTCGGGGGGAACAGTGGAAGCTTTCTTT
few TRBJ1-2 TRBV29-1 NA CSVEDLDRIYYTF TGCAGCGTTGAAGATCTAGACAGGATTTACTACACCTTC
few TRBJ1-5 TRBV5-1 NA CASSLDRGNQPQHF TGCGCCAGCAGCTTGGACAGGGGCAATCAGCCCCAGCATTTT
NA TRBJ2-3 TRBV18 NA CASSHREGPTDTQYF TGTGCCAGCTCGCACCGGGAAGGCCCCACAGATACGCAGTATTTT
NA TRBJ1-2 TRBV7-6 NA CASSLGLRGYGYTF TGTGCCAGCAGCTTAGGTCTCAGGGGCTATGGCTACACCTTC
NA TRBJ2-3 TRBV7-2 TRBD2 CASGLAGSTDTQYF TGTGCCAGCGGGCTAGCGGGAAGCACAGATACGCAGTATTTT
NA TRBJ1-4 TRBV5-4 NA CASSSSGQGTNEKLFF TGTGCCAGCAGCTCGTCTGGTCAGGGGACTAATGAAAAACTGTTTTTT
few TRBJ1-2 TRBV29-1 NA CSVFDRANYGYTF TGCAGCGTTTTCGACAGAGCTAACTATGGCTACACCTTC
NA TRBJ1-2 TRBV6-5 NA CASRNGLRYGYTF TGTGCCAGCCGTAATGGACTGAGATATGGCTACACCTTC
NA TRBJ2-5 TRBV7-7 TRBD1 CASGIAGGLETQYF TGTGCTAGTGGTATAGCAGGGGGCTTGGAGACCCAGTACTTC
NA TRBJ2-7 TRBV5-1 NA CASSLVGQGSYEQYF TGCGCCAGCAGCTTGGTTGGGCAGGGATCCTACGAGCAGTACTTC
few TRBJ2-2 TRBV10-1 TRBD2 CASNPSGRDTGELFF TGCGCCAGCAACCCTAGCGGGAGAGACACCGGGGAGCTGTTTTTT
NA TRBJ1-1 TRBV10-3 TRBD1 CAISDPGTGDTEAFF TGTGCCATCAGTGACCCCGGGACAGGGGACACTGAAGCTTTCTTT
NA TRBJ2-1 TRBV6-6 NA CASSPTGNEQFF TGTGCCAGCAGCCCTACGGGGAATGAGCAGTTCTTC
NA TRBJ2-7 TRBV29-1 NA CSVLGLRAYEQYF TGCAGCGTCCTGGGACTGCGAGCCTACGAGCAGTACTTC
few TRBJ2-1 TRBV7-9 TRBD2 CASSFGLAGNEQFF TGTGCCAGCAGCTTTGGGCTAGCGGGCAATGAGCAGTTCTTC
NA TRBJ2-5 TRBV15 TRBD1 CATSRAPGQGAETQYF TGTGCCACCAGCAGAGCTCCGGGACAGGGGGCGGAGACCCAGTACTTC
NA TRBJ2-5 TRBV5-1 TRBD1 CASSPPRGTETQYF TGCGCCAGCAGCCCACCCAGGGGGACGGAGACCCAGTACTTC
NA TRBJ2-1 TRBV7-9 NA CASSFEAISSYNEQFF TGTGCCAGCAGCTTCGAGGCGATAAGCTCCTACAATGAGCAGTTCTTC
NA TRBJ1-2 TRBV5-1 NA CASSYEVGNYGYTF TGCGCCAGCAGCTACGAGGTCGGTAACTATGGCTACACCTTC
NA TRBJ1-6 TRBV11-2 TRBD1 CASSLDRDRGNSPLHF TGTGCCAGCAGCTTAGATCGAGACAGGGGGAATTCACCCCTCCACTTT
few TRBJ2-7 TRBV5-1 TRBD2 CASSLTGTSGYEQYF TGCGCCAGCAGCTTAACCGGGACTAGCGGCTACGAGCAGTACTTC
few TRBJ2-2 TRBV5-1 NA CASRIGRADTGELFF TGCGCCAGCAGAATTGGCAGGGCGGACACCGGGGAGCTGTTTTTT
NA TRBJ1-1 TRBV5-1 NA CASSPHPAGRVGAPEAFF TGCGCCAGCAGCCCACACCCAGCAGGCAGGGTTGGGGCCCCCGAAGCTTTCTTT
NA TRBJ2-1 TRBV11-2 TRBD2 CASSLEGRGGENEQFF TGTGCCAGCAGCTTAGAGGGGCGGGGGGGCGAAAATGAGCAGTTCTTC
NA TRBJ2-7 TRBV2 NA CASSAETPPDEQYF TGTGCCAGCAGCGCTGAAACACCACCCGACGAGCAGTACTTC
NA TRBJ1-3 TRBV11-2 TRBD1 CASTIDRAAGNTIYF TGTGCCAGCACAATCGACAGGGCGGCTGGAAACACCATATATTTT
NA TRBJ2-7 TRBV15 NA CATSRAYGEPYEQYF TGTGCCACCAGCAGAGCCTACGGGGAGCCCTACGAGCAGTACTTC
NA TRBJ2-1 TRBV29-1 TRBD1 CSVEGQVDNEQFF TGCAGCGTTGAGGGACAGGTAGACAATGAGCAGTTCTTC
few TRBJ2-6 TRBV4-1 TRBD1 CASSQGAGQVFPGANVLTF TGCGCCAGCAGCCAAGGGGCGGGACAGGTTTTTCCTGGGGCCAACGTCCTGACTTTC